This TCR beta chain is drawn from a study of cytomegalovirus exposure and HLA in healthy donors (dated by TCRdb to about 2017). For the wider study: According to an earlier analysis of several hundred of the donors, 200 million or so T cells yielded some 120 million unique TCR beta sequences and around 300 Gb of sequence data. About 310 gigabases of sequencing data and roughly 90 million unique TCR sequences were included in an early release covering several hundred HLA-typed donors. Among the roughly 380 genotyped donors, around 81% belonged to the genetic ancestry cluster associated with self-reported Caucasian donors. The aim of the study was to test whether cataloging public T cell receptors could identify signatures of past pathogen exposure. The study used immunosequencing to profile the T cell repertoires of approximately 640 subjects and linked those repertoires to cytomegalovirus serostatus. A separate validation cohort of roughly 110 different subjects was used in addition to the roughly 720-subject first cohort. The study combined high-throughput TCR immunosequencing, statistical association of individual TCRs with disease status, and machine learning to predict cytomegalovirus infection status. A later analysis re-analyzed previously published TCR beta repertoires from approximately 700 donors and added high-resolution HLA genotyping to study TCR occurrence patterns. In the later analysis, no new phenotypic data were used to find candidate immune exposures; instead, reliance was placed on TCR beta sequences and their occurrence across donors. In an earlier analysis of 587 of the donors, high-throughput TCR beta sequencing was used to judge whether each TCR beta V gene segment behaved as functional or pseudogenic. Donor age, sex, ethnicity and CMV serostatus were collected together with the repertoire data. A later genetic analysis used genome-wide SNP genotypes for about three fifths of the 666 donors, treating that subset as a discovery cohort. Every repertoire in the discovery cohort had been generated on one and the same sequencing platform. Both class I and class II loci were covered by HLA typing, at four-digit resolution. Typing coverage differed by locus: A, B, C, DRB1 and DQB1 were typed in roughly 629-640 donors, DQA1 in about 500, DPA1 in 606, and DPB1 in 472. Because of strong linkage in the cohort, 4 to 6 DR-DQ haplotypes were treated as single units for association and clustering. Among some 400 genotyped donors of the cohort, an average of roughly 230,000 unique TCR beta nucleotide sequences was sequenced per donor, of which 15% to 20% were non-productive. What the research found in general, with its limitations: In a later genetic analysis, a missense DCLRE1C variant was associated with V-gene and J-gene trimming of TCR beta chains, and the association was replicated in an independent cohort. The study listed 164 TCR beta chains as associated with cytomegalovirus. In a later analysis, the rate of TCR association differed among HLA loci, with DRB1 alleles having the most associated TCRs and HLA-C alleles having the fewest. Because HLA typing was missing for some donors at each locus, association tests included only the typed subset. Only TCR beta chains were sequenced in this cohort, and the absence of alpha or paired-chain data limited detectable features. A further reported finding was that TCR beta sequences accurately predicted the HLA-A and HLA-B alleles for most subjects in the first cohort. A later analysis found that most CMV-associated TCR beta chains appeared HLA-restricted, with HLA associations seemingly driven largely by CMV exposure. It was suggested by the authors that the approach could potentially be generalized to other disease states and immunological phenotypes. Immune exposure information for the cohort was limited to CMV serostatus. The classifier was reported to diagnose cytomegalovirus status with high specificity and sensitivity in both the original and validation cohorts. In vitro tests confirmed that a few of the cytomegalovirus-associated TCR beta chains recognize cytomegalovirus antigens. Sequencing depth was assumed to be roughly uniform across donors in the presence/absence analyses, though that assumption may not hold. Correlated functional status among segregating V segments might reflect linkage disequilibrium, but an unknown experimental factor could not be ruled out. Over 15 rarely observed V segments, including chromosome 9 orphons, were excluded from the earlier analysis of some 590 of the donors because counts were too low. A later analysis found that HLA-associated TCR beta chains were more clonally expanded and had lower generation probabilities than equally common non-associated chains. The sequencing pipeline was judged likely to have produced a cluster of highly shared sequence variants as a technical artifact. According to a later analysis, parvovirus B19, influenza, CMV and Epstein-Barr virus appeared linked to several top co-occurrence clusters. Assigning TCR associations to individual alleles was difficult when HLA alleles, especially DR and DQ, strongly co-occurred. Some IMGT-functional V segments, including TRBV6-2 and TRBV6-3, could not be told apart with the 87-base-pair reads, so those segments were excluded. In a later analysis, 16,951 TCR beta sequences were associated with specific HLA alleles at a false discovery rate of 0.05. An earlier analysis of approximately 570 of the donors showed that most TCR beta V segments appeared in productive rearrangements either about 90% or about 30% of the time, which broadly matched IMGT annotations. Most TCR sequences were seen in very few donors, while some public TCRs were found in many individuals. According to a later genetic analysis, donors in an Asian-associated ancestry cluster had fewer N-insertions in productive TCRs than the roughly 700-donor mean.

A word on this clone: What this receptor recognizes is not known. Qualities for individual bases were not recorded, and no much larger clone is one base off.

The cohort comprised some 700 healthy bone marrow donors. Cohort members were all nominally healthy when sampled, although unrecorded immune exposures were likely present. The donor tested CMV seropositive, placing the donor among the 289 seropositive members of the cohort. Every donor gave a peripheral blood sample, and the peripheral blood mononuclear cells from that sample were used for TCR beta sequencing. Genomic DNA was extracted from the blood cell samples with the Qiagen DNeasy Blood Extraction Kit. The junction shows trimming of 6 bases on V and 8 bases on J, and the gene matches do not reach 5 bases of it. Measured from the cysteine to the phenylalanine, the CDR3 is 13 residues long. Kept here is only the CDR3 DNA, which spans 39 bases and is read in frame from base 1. The germline V gene (reference sequence) specifies SEHNR as CDR1 and FQNEAQ as CDR2. The library was prepared using the immunoSEQ multiplex PCR assay. The multiplex PCR relied on a mix of 60 forward primers for TCR Vbeta segments and 13 reverse primers for TCR Jbeta segments. The CDR3 region of rearranged TCR beta genes was amplified from genomic DNA with a multiplex PCR assay. The amplified TCR beta libraries were sequenced on the Illumina HiSeq System as 87-base-pair reads. In the original analysis: A later analysis tallied approximately 87 million unique TCR beta chains across the 650 to 750 repertoires, and approximately 11 million of those chains were shared by two or more donors. Raw reads were error-corrected and collapsed into unique sequences by a nearest-neighbor algorithm in which closely related sequences were merged to remove PCR and sequencing errors. Alignment of CDR3 sequences to IMGT reference sequences was used to assign V, D and J gene segments. Each retained sequence needed at least a six-nucleotide match to both a V gene segment and a J gene segment. A rearrangement was called productive if the CDR3 had no stop codons and remained in frame with V and J, and every other rearrangement was called non-productive. CDR3 was defined according to IMGT convention as the region running from the second conserved V-encoded cysteine to the conserved J-encoded phenylalanine. Sequences without an unambiguous match to a single V gene segment were excluded from the earlier analysis of 500 to 700 of the donors. In an earlier analysis of several hundred of the donors, V segments were called functional above 56.7% productive rearrangements and were called segregating when the between-donor standard deviation exceeded 5%. A statistical classification framework was built to diagnose cytomegalovirus status from the catalog of TCR beta chain sequences. In a later analysis, TCR nucleotide sequences were compared against IMGT/GENE-DB human TR gene sequences so that V and J genes could be assigned. A later analysis assigned CDR3 sequences and most-parsimonious VDJ recombination scenarios with the TCRdist pipeline. In a later analysis, each TCR beta chain was defined by its CDR3 amino acid sequence together with its V-gene family, and reads lacking a unique V-gene family were excluded. A later analysis removed several hundred highly shared, low-generation-probability nucleotide sequences to deal with suspected cross-contamination and a sequencing artifact. A later analysis calculated a clonal expansion index for each public chain from normalized within-repertoire ranks of inferred template counts. A later analysis computed generation probabilities with a VDJ recombination model fitted to out-of-frame rearrangements, and checked the results against IGoR. In a later analysis, hypergeometric tests were used to score TCR-TCR, TCR-HLA and TCR-CMV co-occurrence, with a repertoire-size bias correction applied to TCR pairs. In a later analysis, false discovery rates were estimated by permuting HLA or CMV assignments 20 times. In a later analysis, co-occurring TCRs were grouped using DBSCAN, and TCRdist sequence similarity was added for clustering within HLA-allele-positive subsets. Repertoires with fewer than 30,000 or more than 120,000 public chains were left out of co-occurrence clustering, as were about five repertoires with anomalous nucleotide sharing. As stored in TCRdb, this immuneACCESS dataset retains in-frame rearrangements with V and J assigned. A fraction of the clones does not appear; measured against another copy, unresolved V genes explain less than half of the discrepancy, and the remainder lacks a known reason. V and J calls and clone size follow that table, whereas D and trimming were derived from the DNA. Present in this sample are about 90,000 clones, around 68% of which were seen just once. Together, the top ten hold about a fifth of the sample.

Sample: PBMCs. This TCR derives from a man in his thirties or forties in good health and CMV-seropositive. This chain joins TRBV7-9 to TRBJ2-1; TRBD2 matches 9 bases in the middle. The CDR3 region reads CASRAGLADEQFF. The sequenced DNA is TGTGCCAGCAGGGCGGGACTAGCCGATGAGCAGTTCTTC. Here the CDR3 is joined to the reference TRBV7-9 and TRBJ2-1 genes, and the full variable domain is: DTGVSQNPRHKITKRGQNVTFRCDPISEHNRLYWYRQTLGQGPEFLTYFQNEAQLEKSRLLSDRFSAERPKGSFSTLEIQRTEQGDSAMYLCASRAGLADEQFFGPGTRLTVL.